These 3 T cell receptor beta chains came from one sample sequenced in a study of human T cells and chemical hapten exposure. TCRdb ran MiXCR on the RACE reads and lists one entry per CDR3 protein. The table records tens of thousands of distinct CDR3 sequences, approximately 11% of them present only once. Stated time point: pre-sensitization, week 0. Treatment noted: therapeutic diphenylcyclopropenone sensitization with weekly scalp DPC. The sample was whole blood, taken in connection with sensitization to the hapten diphenylcyclopropenone (DPC). Every receptor here comes from a woman in her 40s with alopecia areata. Some clones in this sample may be carry-over from other donors' samples.

The chain uses TRBV18 and TRBJ1-1; the D is unclear. V was cut by 3 bases and J by 4 bases, with 12 bases left in between. This CDR3 spans 14 amino acids. The germline V gene has CDR1 KGHSH and CDR2 LQKENI. The CDR3 here is CASSPTVAGTEAFF. The CDR3 DNA is TGTGCCAGCTCACCGACGGTAGCGGGCACTGAAGCTTTCTTT.

This clonotype occurred many times. The chain carries TRBV12-3 or TRBV12-4 and TRBJ1-2, with 7 bases fitting TRBD1. J gave up 1 base and V 6 bases, and 5 bases lay outside the gene matches. The CDR3 has 14 residues. For the CDR3, the DNA is TGTGCCAGCAGACGGGACAGAGTTAACTATGGCTACACCTTC. It translates to CASRRDRVNYGYTF.

In this sample, this clonotype turned up many times. This chain joins TRBV20-1 and TRBJ2-7; 10 nucleotides align to TRBD2. There are 17 residues in the CDR3. The germline V gene encodes CDR1 DFQATT and CDR2 SNEGSKA (reference sequence). With 0 bases clipped from V and 0 bases from J, the junction kept 8 bases outside the gene matches. The CDR3 bases are TGCAGTGCTAGAGATTTGTCTGGACTAGCGGTCTCCTACGAGCAGTACTTC. Protein: CSARDLSGLAVSYEQYF.